These 4 T cell receptor beta chains were sequenced from one sample in a study of identical twins. TCRdb re-derived calls from the 5' RACE reads in MiXCR, one entry per CDR3 protein. The data show around 670,000 distinct CDR3 sequences, with approximately 6.1% seen just once and roughly 1.8% held by the top ten. The sample comprised naive T cells sorted from blood. These TCRs come from a man younger than 30 in good health.

As regards this clonotype: The final CDR3 position lacks the conserved phenylalanine or tryptophan, pointing to a likely read error. The chain is built from TRBV12-3 or TRBV12-4 and TRBJ2-1, with 7 positions matching TRBD2. The V segment lost 6 bases and the J segment 7 bases; nucleotides outside the gene matches: 9. This CDR3 comprises 14 residues. The DNA of the CDR3 is TGTGCCAGCAGGTTCGGGAGGTCGGTGAATGAGCAGTTCCTC. Translation: CASRFGRSVNEQFL.

Ten or more counts support this clonotype. The gene calls are TRBV4-3 and TRBJ1-1; possible D gene TRBD1, 5 bases. Trimming took 0 bases from V and 6 from J, leaving 17 bases between them. Germline CDR1 and CDR2: LGHNA and YSLEER. The CDR3 is made up of 16 amino acids. CDR3 amino acids: CASSQERAGELAEAFF. The DNA for the CDR3 is TGCGCCAGCAGCCAAGAACGGGCGGGGGAACTCGCTGAAGCTTTCTTT.

Ten or more counts support this clonotype. The V and J genes are TRBV4-1 and TRBJ2-1, with 11 bases lining up with TRBD2. Trimming removed 3 bases from V and 2 bases from J; junction bases left unmatched: 12. Germline CDR1 and CDR2: MGHRA and YSYEKL. The CDR3 sequence is 19 residues long. This CDR3 is CASSHQRTLAGGAYNEQFF. CDR3 in DNA: TGCGCCAGCAGCCACCAAAGGACCTTAGCGGGAGGGGCCTACAATGAGCAGTTCTTC.

The chain couples TRBV11-3 to TRBJ2-3; no reliable D call. Germline V lookup: CDR1 SGHNT, CDR2 YENEEA. The CDR3 is made up of 16 amino acids. V was clipped by 6 bases and J by 6 bases, with 22 bases between them. The CDR3 coding sequence is TGTGCCAGCAGACGCGGTGTCTCAATAACTTTGGATACGCAGTATTTT. Translation gives CASRRGVSITLDTQYF.